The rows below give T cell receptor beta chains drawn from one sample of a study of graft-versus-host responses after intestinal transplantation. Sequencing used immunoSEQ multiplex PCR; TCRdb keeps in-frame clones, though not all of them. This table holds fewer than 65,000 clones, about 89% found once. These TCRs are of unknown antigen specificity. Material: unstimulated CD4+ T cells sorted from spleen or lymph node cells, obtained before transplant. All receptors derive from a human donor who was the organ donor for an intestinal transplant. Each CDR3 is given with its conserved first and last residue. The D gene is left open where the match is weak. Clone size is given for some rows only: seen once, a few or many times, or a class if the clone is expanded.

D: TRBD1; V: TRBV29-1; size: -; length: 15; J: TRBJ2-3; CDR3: CSVGGQGAFTDTQYF; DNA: TGCAGCGTTGGGGGACAGGGGGCCTTCACAGATACGCAGTATTTT
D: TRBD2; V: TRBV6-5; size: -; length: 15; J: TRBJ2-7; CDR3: CASSYGGLKTYEQYF; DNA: TGTGCCAGCAGTTACGGGGGACTAAAAACCTACGAGCAGTACTTC
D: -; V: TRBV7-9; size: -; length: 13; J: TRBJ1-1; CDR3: CASSRGAQVTAFF; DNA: TGTGCCAGCAGCCGCGGGGCGCAGGTCACGGCTTTCTTT
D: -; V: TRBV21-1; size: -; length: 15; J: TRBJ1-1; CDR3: CASSKVGGWNTEAFF; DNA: TGTGCCAGCAGCAAAGTTGGGGGGTGGAACACTGAAGCTTTCTTT
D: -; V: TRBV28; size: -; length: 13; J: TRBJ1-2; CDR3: CASSLDRSYGYTF; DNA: TGTGCCAGCAGCCTTGACAGGAGCTATGGCTACACCTTC
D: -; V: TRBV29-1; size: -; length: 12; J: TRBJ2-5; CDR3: CSVKGVGETQYF; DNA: TGCAGCGTAAAGGGGGTCGGAGAGACCCAGTACTTC
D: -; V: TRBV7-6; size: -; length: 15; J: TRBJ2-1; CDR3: CASSLAGKGYNEQFF; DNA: TGTGCCAGCAGCTTAGCGGGGAAGGGGTACAATGAGCAGTTCTTC
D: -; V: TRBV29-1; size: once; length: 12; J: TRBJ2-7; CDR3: CSVEDVGAEQYF; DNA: TGCAGCGTTGAAGACGTGGGGGCCGAGCAGTACTTC
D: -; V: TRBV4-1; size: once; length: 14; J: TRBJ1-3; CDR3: CASSPTSSGNTIYF; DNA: TGCGCCAGCAGCCCCACCAGCTCTGGAAACACCATATATTTT
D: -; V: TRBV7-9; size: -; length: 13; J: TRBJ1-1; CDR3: CAIERGGYTEAFF; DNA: TGTGCCATCGAAAGAGGAGGGTACACTGAAGCTTTCTTT
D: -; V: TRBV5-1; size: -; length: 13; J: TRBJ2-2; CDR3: CASSFLRGGELFF; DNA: TGCGCCAGCAGCTTCCTAAGGGGCGGGGAGCTGTTTTTT
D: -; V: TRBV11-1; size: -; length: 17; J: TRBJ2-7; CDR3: CASSLAKGRGATYEQYF; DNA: TGTGCCAGCAGCTTAGCGAAAGGTCGCGGGGCGACCTACGAGCAGTACTTC
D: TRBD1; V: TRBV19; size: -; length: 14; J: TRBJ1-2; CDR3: CASSDQGVSRGYTF; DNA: TGTGCCAGTAGTGACCAGGGGGTCTCGCGAGGCTACACCTTC
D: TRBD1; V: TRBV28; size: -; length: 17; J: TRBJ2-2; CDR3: CASSSRDRGWDTGELFF; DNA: TGTGCCAGCAGTTCCCGGGACAGGGGTTGGGACACCGGGGAGCTGTTTTTT
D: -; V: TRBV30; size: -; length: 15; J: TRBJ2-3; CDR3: CAWSTGLKSADTQYF; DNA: TGTGCCTGGAGCACCGGTCTCAAAAGCGCAGATACGCAGTATTTT
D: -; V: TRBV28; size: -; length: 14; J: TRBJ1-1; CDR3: CASTIRAMNTEAFF; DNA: TGTGCCAGCACAATACGAGCAATGAACACTGAAGCTTTCTTT
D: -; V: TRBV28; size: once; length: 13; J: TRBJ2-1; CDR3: CASTSGHRNEQFF; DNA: TGTGCCAGCACCTCGGGACACAGGAATGAGCAGTTCTTC
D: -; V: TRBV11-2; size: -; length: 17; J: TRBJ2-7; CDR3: CASSSPIRDISNYEQYF; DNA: TGTGCCAGCAGCTCACCTATCCGGGACATCTCTAACTACGAGCAGTACTTC
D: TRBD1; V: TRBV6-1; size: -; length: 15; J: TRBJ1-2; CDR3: CASRQRTGENYGYTF; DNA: TGTGCCAGCAGACAAAGGACAGGGGAGAACTATGGCTACACCTTC
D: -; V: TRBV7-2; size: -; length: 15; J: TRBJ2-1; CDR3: CASRRTGSSYNEQFF; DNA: TGTGCCAGCAGAAGGACTGGTAGCTCCTACAATGAGCAGTTCTTC
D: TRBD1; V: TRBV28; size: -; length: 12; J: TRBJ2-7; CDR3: CASATGPYEQYF; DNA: TGTGCCAGCGCGACAGGGCCCTACGAGCAGTACTTC
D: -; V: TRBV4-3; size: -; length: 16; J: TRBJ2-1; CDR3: CASSQDTSGPYNEQFF; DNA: TGCGCCAGCAGCCAAGATACCAGCGGGCCTTACAATGAGCAGTTCTTC
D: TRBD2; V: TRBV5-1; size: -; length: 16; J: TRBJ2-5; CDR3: CASSSYISGAEETQYF; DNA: TGCGCCAGCAGCTCCTACATTAGCGGGGCTGAAGAGACCCAGTACTTC
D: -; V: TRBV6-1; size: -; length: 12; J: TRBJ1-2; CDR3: CASGDLDYGYTF; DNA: TGTGCCAGCGGCGACTTAGACTATGGCTACACCTTC
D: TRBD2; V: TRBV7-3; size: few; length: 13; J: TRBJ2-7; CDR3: CASSLTAGYEQYF; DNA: TGTGCCAGCAGCCTAACAGCGGGATACGAGCAGTACTTC
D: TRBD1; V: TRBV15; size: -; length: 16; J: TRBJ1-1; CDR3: CATSSNPGQGQTEAFF; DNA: TGTGCCACCAGCAGCAATCCCGGACAGGGACAGACTGAAGCTTTCTTT
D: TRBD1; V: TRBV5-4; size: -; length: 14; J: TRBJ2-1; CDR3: CASRNRDRAGEQFF; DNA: TGTGCCAGCAGAAACCGGGACAGGGCCGGTGAGCAGTTCTTC
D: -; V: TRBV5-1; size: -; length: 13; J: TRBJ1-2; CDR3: CASSPEWAEGYTF; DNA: TGCGCCAGCAGCCCAGAGTGGGCCGAAGGCTACACCTTC
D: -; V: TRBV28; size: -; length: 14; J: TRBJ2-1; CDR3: CASSLTGSYNEQFF; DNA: TGTGCCAGCAGTTTGACAGGCTCCTACAATGAGCAGTTCTTC
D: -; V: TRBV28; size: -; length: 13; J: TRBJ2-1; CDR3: CASRRGLYNEQFF; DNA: TGTGCCAGCAGGCGAGGCCTCTACAATGAGCAGTTCTTC
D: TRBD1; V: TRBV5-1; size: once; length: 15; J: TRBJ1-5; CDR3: CASSRSTGDNQPQHF; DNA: TGCGCCAGCAGCCGCTCGACAGGGGACAATCAGCCCCAGCATTTT
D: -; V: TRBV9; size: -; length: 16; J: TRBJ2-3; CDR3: CASSVVPRWGTDTQYF; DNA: TGTGCCAGCAGCGTAGTGCCTAGGTGGGGCACAGATACGCAGTATTTT
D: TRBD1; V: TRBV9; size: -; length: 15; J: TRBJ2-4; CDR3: CASSVGTGAKNIQYF; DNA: TGTGCCAGCAGCGTAGGGACAGGGGCCAAAAACATTCAGTACTTC
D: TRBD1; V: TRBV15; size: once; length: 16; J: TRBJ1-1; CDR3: CATSRVGTGPAGVAFF; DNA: TGTGCCACCAGCAGAGTTGGGACAGGCCCAGCTGGAGTAGCTTTCTTT
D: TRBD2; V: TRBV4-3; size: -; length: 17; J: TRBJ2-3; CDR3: CASSQDWVAGRTDTQYF; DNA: TGCGCCAGCAGCCAAGATTGGGTAGCGGGCCGCACAGATACGCAGTATTTT